This TCR beta chain emerged from a study of blood T cell repertoires in COVID-19. Only in-frame clones appear in the TCRdb table, and some are missing; sequencing was by immunoSEQ multiplex PCR. Of about 95,000 clones in the sample, approximately 80% were seen once. The CDR3 extends over 12 amino acids. The ends were cut back, 4 bases at V and 7 bases at J, with 10 bases in the middle. The rearrangement links TRBV12-3 or TRBV12-4 to TRBJ2-5, with D tentatively TRBD2 (6 bases). The clonotype comes from an older man with COVID-19, enrolled during active disease. Sequencing was carried out using peripheral blood. The CDR3 DNA follows: TGTGCCAGCAGTTCAGGGCGGGGGACCCAGTACTTC. It yields the protein CASSSGRGTQYF.